One T cell receptor beta chain is described in this entry. What it binds is unknown. This entry is derived from a study of OX40 agonist ivuxolimab in advanced cancers. Study at large: It was ivuxolimab, an agonistic anti-OX40 (CD134) antibody, that patients were treated with. Study-wide results and limits: Among T cells, CD8+ cells averaged more expanded clones than CD4+ cells. Both CD4+ and CD8+ T cell populations in blood had undergone clonal expansion by week 6 at 0.1 to 3.0 mg/kg.

V was shortened by 4 bases and J by 2 bases, with 10 bases between the two germline ends. CDR1 and CDR2 from the germline V gene are SGDLS and YYNGEE. This CDR3 is built from 14 residues. Libraries were prepared by immunoSEQ multiplex PCR; TCRdb keeps only in-frame clonotypes and omits some of them. In the table there are roughly 100,000 clones, 90% to 95% of which are singletons. This clonotype originated in an adult with an advanced solid tumor such as melanoma, head and neck, liver or kidney cancer. Sequencing used CD4+ or CD8+ T cells sorted from blood, obtained in a trial of the OX40 agonist ivuxolimab. The rearrangement links TRBV9 to TRBJ1-3; maybe TRBD1 (5 bases). CDR3 loop: CASSPTRAGNTIYF. CDR3 coding DNA: TGTGCCAGCAGCCCAACCAGGGCTGGAAACACCATATATTTT.